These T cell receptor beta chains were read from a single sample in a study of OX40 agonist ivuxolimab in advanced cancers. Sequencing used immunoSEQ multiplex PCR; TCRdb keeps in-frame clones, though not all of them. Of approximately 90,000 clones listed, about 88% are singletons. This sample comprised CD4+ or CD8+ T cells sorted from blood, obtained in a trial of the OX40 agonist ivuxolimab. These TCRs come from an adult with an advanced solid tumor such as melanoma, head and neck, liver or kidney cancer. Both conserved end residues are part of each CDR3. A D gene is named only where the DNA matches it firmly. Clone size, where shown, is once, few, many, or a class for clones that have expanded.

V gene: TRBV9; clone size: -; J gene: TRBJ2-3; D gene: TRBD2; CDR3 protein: CASSPRLAGGISTDTQYF; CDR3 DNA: TGTGCCAGCAGCCCAAGACTAGCGGGGGGCATTAGCACAGATACGCAGTATTTT
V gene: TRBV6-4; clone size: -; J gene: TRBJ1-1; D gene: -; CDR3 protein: CASSASRFTEAFF; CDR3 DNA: TGTGCCAGCAGTGCCTCCAGATTCACTGAAGCTTTCTTT
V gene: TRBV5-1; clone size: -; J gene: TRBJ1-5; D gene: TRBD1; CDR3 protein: CASSQSGQGYQPQHF; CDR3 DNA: TGCGCCAGCAGTCAATCGGGACAGGGGTATCAGCCCCAGCATTTT
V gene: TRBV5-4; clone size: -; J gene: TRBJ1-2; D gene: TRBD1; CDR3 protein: CASSLETGVLRGYTF; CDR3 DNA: TGTGCCAGCAGCTTGGAGACAGGGGTTCTGCGGGGCTACACCTTC
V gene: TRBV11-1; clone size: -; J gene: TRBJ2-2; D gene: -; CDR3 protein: CASSLTKDTGELFF; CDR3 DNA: TGTGCCAGCAGCTTAACAAAGGACACCGGGGAGCTGTTTTTT
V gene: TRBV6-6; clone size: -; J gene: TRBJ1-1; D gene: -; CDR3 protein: CASSYSSGEAEAFF; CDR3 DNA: TGTGCCAGCAGTTACTCATCTGGGGAGGCTGAAGCTTTCTTT
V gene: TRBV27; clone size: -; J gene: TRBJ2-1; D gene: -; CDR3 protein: CASSLYIYNEQFF; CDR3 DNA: TGTGCCAGCAGTTTATACATCTACAATGAGCAGTTCTTC
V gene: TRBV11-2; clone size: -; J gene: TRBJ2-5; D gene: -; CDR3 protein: CASSLGGKTQYF; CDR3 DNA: TGTGCCAGCAGCTTGGGGGGTAAGACCCAGTACTTC
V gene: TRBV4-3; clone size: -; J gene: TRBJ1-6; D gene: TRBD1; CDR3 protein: CASSQERGQGASPLHF; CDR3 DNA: TGCGCCAGCAGCCAAGAGAGGGGACAGGGGGCTTCACCCCTCCACTTT
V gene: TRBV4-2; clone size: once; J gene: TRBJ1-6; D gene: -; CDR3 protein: CASSQVGGLDSPLHF; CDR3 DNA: TGTGCCAGCAGCCAAGTTGGGGGGCTGGATTCACCCCTCCACTTT
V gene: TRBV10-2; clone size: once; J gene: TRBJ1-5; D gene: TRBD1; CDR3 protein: CASSEGRGPSQPQHF; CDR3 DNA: TGCGCCAGCAGTGAGGGTAGGGGGCCTAGTCAGCCCCAGCATTTT
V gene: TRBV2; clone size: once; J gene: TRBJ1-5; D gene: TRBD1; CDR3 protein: CASSERTGSNQPQHF; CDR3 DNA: TGTGCCAGCAGTGAAAGGACAGGTAGCAATCAGCCCCAGCATTTT
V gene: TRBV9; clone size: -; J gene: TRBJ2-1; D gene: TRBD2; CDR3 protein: CASELIAGNGEQFF; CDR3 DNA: TGTGCCAGCGAGCTGATAGCGGGGAATGGTGAGCAGTTCTTC
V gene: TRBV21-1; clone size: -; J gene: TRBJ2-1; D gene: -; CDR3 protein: CASSKASGGSYNEQFF; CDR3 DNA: TGTGCCAGCAGCAAAGCGTCCGGGGGCTCCTACAATGAGCAGTTCTTC
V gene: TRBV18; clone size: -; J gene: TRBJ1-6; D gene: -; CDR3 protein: CASSPLDYSPLHF; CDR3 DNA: TGTGCCAGCTCTCCCTTGGACTATTCACCCCTCCACTTT
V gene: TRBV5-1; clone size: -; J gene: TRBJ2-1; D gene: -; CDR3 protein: CASSLEQGPWDEQFF; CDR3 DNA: TGCGCCAGCAGCTTGGAGCAGGGCCCCTGGGATGAGCAGTTCTTC
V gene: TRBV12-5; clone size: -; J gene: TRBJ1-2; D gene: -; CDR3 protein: CASGLVGGSYGYTF; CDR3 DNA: TGTGCTAGTGGTTTGGTAGGAGGATCATATGGCTACACCTTC
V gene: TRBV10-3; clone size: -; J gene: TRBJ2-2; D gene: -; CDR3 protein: CAITRQTNTGELFF; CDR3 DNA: TGTGCCATCACCCGACAGACTAACACCGGGGAGCTGTTTTTT
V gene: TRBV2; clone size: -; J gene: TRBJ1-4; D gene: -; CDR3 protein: CASSPNEKLFF; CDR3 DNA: TGTGCCAGCAGCCCTAATGAAAAACTGTTTTTT
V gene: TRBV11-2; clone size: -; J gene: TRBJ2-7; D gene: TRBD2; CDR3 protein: CASSFEKTSGRYEQYF; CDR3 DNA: TGTGCCAGCAGCTTCGAAAAGACTAGCGGGCGCTACGAGCAGTACTTC
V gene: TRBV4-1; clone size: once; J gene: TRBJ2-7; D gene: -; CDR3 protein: CASSQAVGSSYEQYF; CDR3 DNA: TGCGCCAGCAGCCAAGCGGTCGGCAGTTCCTACGAGCAGTACTTC
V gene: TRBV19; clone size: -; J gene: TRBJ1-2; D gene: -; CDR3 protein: CASSIGHGGTDYGYTF; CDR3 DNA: TGTGCCAGTAGTATCGGGCACGGCGGAACAGACTATGGCTACACCTTC
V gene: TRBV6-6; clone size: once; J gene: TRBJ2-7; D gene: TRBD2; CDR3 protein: CASSRGLTSYEQYF; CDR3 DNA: TGTGCCAGCAGTAGGGGACTAACCTCCTACGAGCAGTACTTC
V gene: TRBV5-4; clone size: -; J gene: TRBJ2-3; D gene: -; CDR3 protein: CASSATGESTDTQYF; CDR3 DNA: TGTGCCAGCAGCGCGACCGGGGAGAGCACAGATACGCAGTATTTT
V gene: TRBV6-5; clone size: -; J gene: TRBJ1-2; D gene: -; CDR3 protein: CASSPRGYGYTF; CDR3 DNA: TGTGCCAGCAGCCCAAGGGGCTATGGCTACACCTTC
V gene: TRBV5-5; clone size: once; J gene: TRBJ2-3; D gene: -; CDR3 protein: CASSLRPGDTDTQYF; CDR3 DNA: TGTGCCAGCAGCTTACGGCCGGGGGACACAGATACGCAGTATTTT
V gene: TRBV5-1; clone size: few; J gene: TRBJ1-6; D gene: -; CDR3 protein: CASSLARQSGSPLHF; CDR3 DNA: TGCGCCAGCAGCTTGGCCCGGCAGAGTGGTTCACCCCTCCACTTT
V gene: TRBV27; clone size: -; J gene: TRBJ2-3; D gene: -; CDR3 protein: CASSSPPTTDTQYF; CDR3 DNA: TGTGCCAGCAGTTCACCACCCACCACAGATACGCAGTATTTT
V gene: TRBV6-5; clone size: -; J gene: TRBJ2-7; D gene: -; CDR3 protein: CASSYPMAGRGEQYF; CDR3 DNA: TGTGCCAGCAGTTACCCTATGGCAGGTAGGGGCGAGCAGTACTTC
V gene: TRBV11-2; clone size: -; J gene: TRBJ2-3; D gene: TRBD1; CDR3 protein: CASSPGTRGRVGTDTQYF; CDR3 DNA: TGTGCCAGCAGCCCCGGTACTAGGGGGCGCGTCGGCACAGATACGCAGTATTTT
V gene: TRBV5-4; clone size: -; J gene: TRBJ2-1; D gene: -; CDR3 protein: CASSLAGGGNNEQFF; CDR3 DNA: TGTGCCAGCAGCTTGGCAGGGGGGGGGAACAATGAGCAGTTCTTC
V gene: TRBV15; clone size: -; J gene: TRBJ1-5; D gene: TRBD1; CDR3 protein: CATSMDRVLSNQPQHF; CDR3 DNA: TGTGCCACCAGCATGGACAGGGTACTTAGCAATCAGCCCCAGCATTTT
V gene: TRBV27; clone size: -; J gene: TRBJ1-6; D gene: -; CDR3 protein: CASSLAGGQAYPHF; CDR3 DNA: TGTGCCAGCAGTTTAGCGGGGGGCCAAGCTTACCCTCACTTT
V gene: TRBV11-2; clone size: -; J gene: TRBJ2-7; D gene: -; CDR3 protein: CASSQGQGTKQYF; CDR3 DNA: TGTGCCAGCAGCCAAGGGCAGGGTACAAAGCAGTACTTC
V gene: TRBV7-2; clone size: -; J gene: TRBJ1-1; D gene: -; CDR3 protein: CAGRREAMNTEAFF; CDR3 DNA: TGTGCCGGACGACGTGAGGCGATGAACACTGAAGCTTTCTTT
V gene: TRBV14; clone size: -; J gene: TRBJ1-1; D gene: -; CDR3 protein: CASSQDFGDPGGAFF; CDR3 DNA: TGTGCCAGCAGCCAAGATTTTGGAGACCCCGGAGGGGCTTTCTTT
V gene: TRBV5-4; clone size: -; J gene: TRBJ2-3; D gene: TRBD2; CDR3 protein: CASSLAPSGSTDTQYF; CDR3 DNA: TGTGCCAGCAGCTTGGCTCCTAGCGGTAGCACAGATACGCAGTATTTT
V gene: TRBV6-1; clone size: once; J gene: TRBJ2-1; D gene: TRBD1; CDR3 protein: CASSEGTGPNEQFF; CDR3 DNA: TGTGCCAGCAGTGAGGGGACAGGGCCCAATGAGCAGTTCTTC
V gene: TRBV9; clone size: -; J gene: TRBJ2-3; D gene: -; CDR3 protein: CASSVVASRAVSTDTQYF; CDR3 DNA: TGTGCCAGCAGCGTAGTCGCTAGCCGGGCGGTGAGCACAGATACGCAGTATTTT
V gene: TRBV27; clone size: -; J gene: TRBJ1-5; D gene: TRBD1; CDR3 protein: CASSSGQVKNQPQHF; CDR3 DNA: TGTGCCAGCAGTTCCGGACAGGTGAAGAATCAGCCCCAGCATTTT
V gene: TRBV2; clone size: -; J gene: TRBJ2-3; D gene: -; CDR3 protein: CASARRGWGADTQYF; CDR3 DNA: TGTGCCAGCGCGAGGAGAGGGTGGGGGGCAGATACGCAGTATTTT
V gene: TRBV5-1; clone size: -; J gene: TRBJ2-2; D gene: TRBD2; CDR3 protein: CASSAGGYTGELFF; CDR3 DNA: TGCGCCAGCTCTGCGGGGGGATACACCGGGGAGCTGTTTTTT
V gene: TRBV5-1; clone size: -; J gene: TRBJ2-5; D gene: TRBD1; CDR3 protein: CASSLGTTGAETQYF; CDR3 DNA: TGCGCCAGCAGCTTGGGGACGACAGGGGCAGAGACCCAGTACTTC
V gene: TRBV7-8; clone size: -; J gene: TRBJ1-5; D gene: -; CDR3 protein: CASSLVQTVSNQPQHF; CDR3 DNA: TGTGCCAGCAGCTTAGTCCAGACCGTTAGCAATCAGCCCCAGCATTTT
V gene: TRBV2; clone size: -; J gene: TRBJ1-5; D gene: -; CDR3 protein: CASNARTYSNQPQHF; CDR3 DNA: TGTGCCAGCAACGCCCGGACCTATAGCAATCAGCCCCAGCATTTT
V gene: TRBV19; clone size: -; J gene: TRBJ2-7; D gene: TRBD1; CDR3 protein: CASSRDRGPYEQYF; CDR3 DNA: TGTGCCAGTAGCCGGGACAGGGGGCCCTACGAGCAGTACTTC
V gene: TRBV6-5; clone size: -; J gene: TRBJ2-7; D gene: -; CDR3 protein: CASSLLSYEQYF; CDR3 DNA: TGTGCCAGCAGTCTTCTCTCCTACGAGCAGTACTTC
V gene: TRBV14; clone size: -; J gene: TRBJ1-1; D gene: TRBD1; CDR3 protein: CASRMTGAFNTEAFF; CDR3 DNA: TGTGCCAGCAGAATGACAGGGGCCTTTAACACTGAAGCTTTCTTT
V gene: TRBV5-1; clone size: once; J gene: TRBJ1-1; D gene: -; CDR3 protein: CASSLEGNLNTEAFF; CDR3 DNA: TGCGCCAGCAGCTTGGAGGGGAATTTGAACACTGAAGCTTTCTTT
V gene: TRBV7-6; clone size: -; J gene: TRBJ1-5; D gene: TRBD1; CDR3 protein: CASSLGVGQGATQPQHF; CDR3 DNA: TGTGCCAGCAGCTTAGGTGTGGGGCAGGGGGCAACTCAGCCCCAGCATTTT
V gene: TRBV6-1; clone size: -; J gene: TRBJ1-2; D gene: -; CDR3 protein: CASIPGSTQSKGYTF; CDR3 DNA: TGTGCCAGCATTCCGGGTTCCACCCAATCTAAAGGCTACACCTTC
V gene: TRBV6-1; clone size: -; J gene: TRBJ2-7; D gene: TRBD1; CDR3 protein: CASRRGTGPYEQYF; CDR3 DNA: TGTGCCAGCAGGCGAGGGACAGGTCCCTACGAGCAGTACTTC
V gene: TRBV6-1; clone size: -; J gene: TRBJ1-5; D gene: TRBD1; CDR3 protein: CASSGTEKNQPQHF; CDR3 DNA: TGTGCCAGCAGCGGGACAGAGAAAAATCAGCCCCAGCATTTT